These 2 T cell receptor beta chains came from one sample sequenced in a study of T cell changes during pregnancy in multiple sclerosis. Using immunoSEQ multiplex PCR, the repertoire was profiled, and TCRdb retains in-frame clones only, with some absent. The table records 50,000 to 60,000 clones, 80% to 90% of them present only once. This sample comprised CD4+ T cells from peripheral blood mononuclear cells, obtained in the first trimester of pregnancy. The receptor set was obtained from a female donor with multiple sclerosis, enrolled in a pregnancy study.

The chain uses TRBV19 and TRBJ2-1, with a tentative D call TRBD2 (6 bases). V dropped 6 bases and J dropped 9 bases, with 21 bases sitting between them. Germline CDR1 and CDR2: LNHDA and SQIVND (reference sequence). The CDR3 spans 15 residues. In DNA, the CDR3 is TGTGCCAGTAGGGAGCTAGCGTCTCTTAGGGGTGAGCAGTTCTTC. Protein sequence: CASRELASLRGEQFF.

This rearrangement joins TRBV11-3 to TRBJ2-3, with TRBD2 matching 13 bases. Germline V gene lookup returns CDR1 SGHNT and CDR2 YENEEA. This CDR3 region has 17 residues. The V segment lost 1 base and the J segment 4 bases; nucleotides outside the gene matches: 5. The CDR3, as DNA: TGTGCCAGCAGCTTAGCCCTCACTAGCGGGGGGGCAGATACGCAGTATTTT. Residues: CASSLALTSGGADTQYF.